The rows below give T cell receptor beta chains drawn from one sample of a study of human T cells and chemical hapten exposure. TCRdb called the RACE reads again in MiXCR, with one record for every CDR3 protein. Found here are 85,000 to 100,000 distinct CDR3 sequences, roughly a quarter of them singletons; the top ten hold 10%. Specimen: whole blood, collected in connection with sensitization to the hapten diphenylcyclopropenone (DPC). The source of these receptors is a man in his forties or fifties with alopecia areata. Some clones in this sample may be carry-over from other donors' samples. The CDR3 runs from the conserved cysteine through the conserved F or W. Fields, in order: D gene, J gene, V gene, clone size, CDR3 protein, CDR3 DNA. The D gene is left open where the match is weak. Not every row has a clone size; where given, it reads once, few, many or a size class.

NA | TRBJ2-3 | TRBV3-1 | few | CASSPPAGSTDTQYF | TGTGCCAGCAGCCCCCCAGCTGGTAGCACAGATACGCAGTATTTT
TRBD2 | TRBJ2-3 | TRBV28 | few | CASSPSPGLGSSTDTQYF | TGTGCCAGCAGTCCGAGCCCGGGACTAGGATCTAGCACAGATACGCAGTATTTT
NA | TRBJ2-2 | TRBV4-1 | NA | CASSQDEENTGELFF | TGCGCCAGCAGCCAAGATGAGGAGAACACCGGGGAGCTGTTTTTT
NA | TRBJ2-4 | TRBV12-3/TRBV12-4 | few | CASSGLAKNIQYF | TGTGCCAGCAGCGGACTAGCCAAAAACATTCAGTACTTC
NA | TRBJ1-4 | TRBV5-1 | NA | CASSLTGGNEKLFF | TGCGCCAGCAGCTTAACAGGAGGCAATGAAAAACTGTTTTTT
TRBD2 | TRBJ2-5 | TRBV29-1 | NA | CSVEFLSSSGRLVETQYF | TGCAGCGTTGAATTCCTTTCGTCCAGCGGGAGATTAGTAGAGACCCAGTACTTC
NA | TRBJ1-6 | TRBV6-5 | NA | CASSYPGTNSPLHF | TGTGCCAGCAGTTACCCGGGTACGAATTCACCCCTCCACTTT
NA | TRBJ1-1 | TRBV12-3/TRBV12-4 | few | CASSSQVITEAFF | TGTGCCAGCAGTTCCCAGGTTATTACCGAAGCTTTCTTT
NA | TRBJ1-5 | TRBV10-2 | few | CASSESGSNQPQHF | TGCGCCAGCAGTGAGTCGGGTAGCAATCAGCCCCAGCATTTT
TRBD1 | TRBJ2-6 | TRBV5-1 | NA | CASSLWGLTTGAGANVLTF | TGCGCCAGCAGCTTGTGGGGTTTGACCACAGGGGCTGGGGCCAACGTCCTGACTTTC
TRBD2 | TRBJ2-1 | TRBV12-3/TRBV12-4 | NA | CASRDTSGYEQFF | TGTGCCAGCAGAGACACTAGCGGCTATGAGCAGTTCTTC
TRBD1 | TRBJ1-4 | TRBV28 | NA | CASSLTPGQGEKLFF | TGTGCCAGCAGTCTCACCCCGGGACAGGGAGAAAAACTGTTTTTT
TRBD2 | TRBJ2-5 | TRBV27 | NA | CASSLLRASGPQETQYF | TGTGCCAGCAGTTTATTGAGGGCTAGCGGTCCCCAAGAGACCCAGTACTTC
TRBD2 | TRBJ2-2 | TRBV7-3 | NA | CASSQTSGSIGGELFF | TGTGCCAGCAGCCAAACTAGCGGGAGTATCGGCGGGGAGCTGTTTTTT
TRBD1 | TRBJ1-4 | TRBV6-1 | NA | CASRERGLTTNEKLFF | TGTGCCAGCAGAGAGAGGGGGCTAACAACTAATGAAAAACTGTTTTTT
NA | TRBJ2-1 | TRBV20-1 | NA | CSARAQGGNEQFF | TGCAGTGCTAGAGCCCAGGGGGGGAATGAGCAGTTCTTC
TRBD2 | TRBJ2-5 | TRBV6-1 | NA | CASSELAGGPETQYF | TGTGCCAGCAGTGAACTAGCGGGAGGGCCAGAGACCCAGTACTTC
TRBD1 | TRBJ2-2 | TRBV6-1 | NA | CASKETGGTGELFF | TGTGCCAGCAAGGAGACAGGGGGAACCGGGGAGCTGTTTTTT
NA | TRBJ1-5 | TRBV6-2/TRBV6-3 | NA | CASSYSSGALNQPQHF | TGTGCCAGCAGTTACTCGTCGGGGGCACTCAATCAGCCCCAGCATTTT
NA | TRBJ1-1 | TRBV5-1 | NA | CASSSGHAGGEAFF | TGCGCCAGCAGCTCGGGACACGCGGGTGGTGAAGCTTTCTTT
TRBD2 | TRBJ2-3 | TRBV15 | few | CATSRVGLAGYTDTQYF | TGTGCCACCAGCAGGGTGGGACTAGCGGGTTACACAGATACGCAGTATTTT
NA | TRBJ2-3 | TRBV2 | once | CASSAPLNPGVRTDTQYF | TGTGCCAGCAGTGCCCCCTTAAATCCCGGGGTTCGCACAGATACGCAGTATTTT
TRBD1 | TRBJ1-5 | TRBV18 | few | CASSPGRTGDQPQHF | TGTGCCAGCTCACCAGGCAGGACAGGGGATCAGCCCCAGCATTTT
NA | TRBJ1-1 | TRBV2 | NA | CASSGQQESTEAFF | TGTGCCAGCAGTGGCCAACAGGAGTCCACTGAAGCTTTCTTT
NA | TRBJ2-5 | TRBV9 | NA | CASSAEDLGRGETQYF | TGTGCCAGCAGCGCCGAGGACCTGGGCCGGGGAGAGACCCAGTACTTC
NA | TRBJ1-5 | TRBV20-1 | NA | CSASGDSALFVQHF | TGCAGTGCTAGTGGAGACAGCGCCTTGTTTGTCCAGCATTTT
NA | TRBJ1-3 | TRBV12-3/TRBV12-4 | few | CASSTRNTIYF | TGTGCCAGCAGTACTAGAAACACCATATATTTT
NA | TRBJ1-4 | TRBV2 | few | CASSVMGYYEKLFF | TGTGCCAGCAGTGTGATGGGGTATTATGAAAAACTGTTTTTT
TRBD1 | TRBJ1-1 | TRBV20-1 | NA | CSARDRGRWPNTEAFF | TGCAGTGCTAGAGATAGGGGGCGATGGCCGAACACTGAAGCTTTCTTT
TRBD2 | TRBJ2-3 | TRBV28 | NA | CASTIPGRGGTDTQYF | TGTGCCAGCACCATCCCCGGGCGGGGGGGCACAGATACGCAGTATTTT
NA | TRBJ2-4 | TRBV7-2 | NA | CASSYPTRGATDRAKNIQYF | TGTGCCAGCAGCTACCCGACACGTGGGGCGACTGATCGAGCCAAAAACATTCAGTACTTC
TRBD2 | TRBJ2-2 | TRBV7-2 | NA | CASSPGAGGLNTGELFF | TGTGCCAGCAGCCCCGGGGCGGGAGGCCTGAACACCGGGGAGCTGTTTTTT
TRBD1 | TRBJ2-7 | TRBV7-9 | NA | CASMLSSGTGGNEQYF | TGTGCCAGCATGCTCTCTTCCGGGACAGGGGGTAACGAGCAGTACTTC